The 8 T cell receptor beta chains given below trace back to one sample, sequenced in a study of T cell repertoires in cytomegalovirus infection. One entry per CDR3 protein, called by TCRdb with MiXCR from the reads. This table has 630,000 or so distinct CDR3 sequences, 20% to 25% appearing once. Sequenced material: CD8+ T cells from PBMCs. The receptors here all came from a human donor in good health (CMV status not recorded). Some clones in this sample may be carry-over from other donors' samples.

Comment on this clonotype: This may be a read error: a much more frequent sequence differs by one nucleotide. The chain combines TRBV7-6 with TRBJ2-3, with TRBD2 matching over 7 bases. The CDR3 has 15 amino acids. Germline CDR1 and CDR2: SGHVS and FNYEAQ. CDR3 sequence reads: CTSTKPGGVTDTQYF. CDR3 bases: TGTACCAGCACCAAACCTGGGGGGGTCACAGATACGCAGTATTTT.

This clonotype was picked up many times. The gene calls are TRBV7-6 and TRBJ2-1; no reliable D call. V lost 1 base, J lost 0 bases, and 10 bases lay in between. Germline assignment: CDR1 SGHVS and CDR2 FNYEAQ. CDR3 size: 16 residues. Here the CDR3 DNA reads TGTGCCAGCAGCTTAGAGTCCCAGAGCTCCTACAATGAGCAGTTCTTC. This gives the protein CASSLESQSSYNEQFF.

This chain uses TRBV20-1 with TRBJ1-5; perhaps TRBD1 as D (6 bases). V was cut by 0 bases and J by 3 bases, with 9 bases left in between. The germline gives CDR1 DFQATT, CDR2 SNEGSKA (reference sequence). This CDR3 spans 14 amino acids. CDR3 sequence reads: CSARDGGLNQPQHF. CDR3 bases: TGCAGTGCTAGAGATGGGGGGCTCAATCAGCCCCAGCATTTT.

This clonotype occurred many times. J is TRBJ2-1 and V is TRBV7-9; D is possibly TRBD2 (5 bases). V shed 0 bases and J shed 6 bases, with 12 bases lying between them. Per the germline V gene, CDR1 is SEHNR and CDR2 is FQNEAQ (reference sequence). The CDR3 consists of 15 residues. The DNA of the CDR3 is TGTGCCAGCAGCTTAGCGCTCCAAGGGAGCAATGAGCAGTTCTTC. It codes for CASSLALQGSNEQFF.

To note about this clonotype: One end of the junction does not line up with germline, which may come from a read error. The J gene is TRBJ2-1, the V gene TRBV28, with D perhaps matching TRBD2 (6 bases). The CDR3 has 11 amino acids. Germline-derived CDR1 and CDR2 are MDHEN and SYDVKM. This CDR3 reads CASSSTRGKIF. The CDR3, as DNA: TGTGCCAGCAGTTCTACGCGGGGCAAGATCTTC.

This clonotype was observed a few times. The chain has TRBV7-9 and TRBJ2-1; 10 nucleotides align to TRBD1. Unmatched junction bases numbered 4, after V lost 0 bases and J lost 2 bases. The CDR3 totals 17 residues. CDR1 is SEHNR, CDR2 FQNEAQ, per germline (reference sequence). The CDR3 loop reads CASSLAMGQGPYNEQFF. CDR3 sequence (DNA): TGTGCCAGCAGCTTAGCCATGGGACAGGGGCCCTACAATGAGCAGTTCTTC.

This clonotype was seen only a few times. The chain combines TRBV2 with TRBJ2-3; 8 bases match TRBD2. Per germline, CDR1 SNHLY and CDR2 FYNNEI. The ends lost 6 bases at V and 1 base at J; junction bases unmatched: 15. This CDR3 spans 18 amino acids. CDR3: CASRLASGGTSGTDTQYF. The CDR3 bases are TGTGCCAGCAGATTAGCAAGCGGGGGTACCAGCGGCACAGATACGCAGTATTTT. Based on the CDR3 plus reference TRBV2 and TRBJ2-3, the full variable domain is EPEVTQTPSHQVTQMGQEVILRCVPISNHLYFYWYRQILGQKVEFLVSFYNNEISEKSEIFDDQFSVERPDGSNFTLKIRSTKLEDSAMYFCASRLASGGTSGTDTQYFGPGTRLTVL.

This clonotype was counted between two and nine times. The chain links TRBV27 to TRBJ2-1; 7 nucleotides align to TRBD1. Looked up from germline, CDR1 is MNHEY and CDR2 is SMNVEV (reference sequence). V was pared by 5 bases and J by 2 bases, with 3 bases of the junction left unmatched. This CDR3 comprises 14 residues. The CDR3 here is CASSTGTAYNEQFF. CDR3 DNA: TGTGCCAGCAGTACCGGGACAGCCTACAATGAGCAGTTCTTC.